This entry features one T cell receptor (beta chain) sequence. This entry comes from a study of T-cell memory formation after mild COVID-19. CDR1 is SNHLY and CDR2 is FYNNEI in the germline V gene. V lost 5 bases and J lost 3; bases outside the gene matches: 6. The CDR3 is 14 amino acids. TCRdb recomputed calls from the 5' RACE reads with MiXCR, one row per CDR3 protein. The data contain fewer than 600,000 distinct CDR3 sequences, less than 25% of them seen just once; the ten biggest clones take up around 9.2%. The TCR was taken from an adult woman who had mild COVID-19 (a few samples of this study predate the infection). Cell type and time point are not known. What was sequenced was PBMCs or a T cell subset sorted from them (not recorded which). The chain has TRBV2 and TRBJ2-5, with 7 nucleotides matching TRBD2. The CDR3 here is CASSPTSAKETQYF. The CDR3 nucleotides are TGTGCCAGCAGTCCTACTAGCGCTAAAGAGACCCAGTACTTC.